This entry is about one TCR beta chain. The source of the sample is a study of OX40 agonist ivuxolimab in advanced cancers. Overall study context: One hepatocellular carcinoma and two cutaneous melanoma patients partially responded.

Using immunoSEQ multiplex PCR, the repertoire was profiled, and TCRdb retains in-frame clones only, with some absent. The sample has 62,000 or so clones; 86% are singletons. The clonotype was recovered from an adult with an advanced solid tumor such as melanoma, head and neck, liver or kidney cancer. Sequencing was performed on CD4+ or CD8+ T cells sorted from blood, taken in a trial of the OX40 agonist ivuxolimab.

The CDR3 sequence: CASTSGIQETQYF. For the CDR3, the DNA is TGTGCCAGCACTAGCGGGATACAAGAGACCCAGTACTTC. The rearrangement uses TRBV28 and TRBJ2-5, with 9 bases aligning to TRBD2. The J segment lost 2 bases and the V segment lost 7 bases, leaving 2 bases of the junction unmatched. The CDR3 covers 13 residues. CDR1 is MDHEN, CDR2 SYDVKM, per germline.